This T cell receptor (beta chain) is drawn from a study of blood T cell repertoires in COVID-19. Clones were read by immunoSEQ multiplex PCR, and TCRdb kept only the in-frame ones, dropping some. The table lists about 280,000 clones, approximately 83% of them singletons. Germline V gives CDR1 SQVTM, CDR2 ANQGSEA. The J segment lost 2 bases and the V segment lost 4 bases, leaving 2 bases of the junction unmatched. CDR3 length equals 14 residues. This clone was seen once. This TCR derives from a woman under 40 who had recovered from COVID-19. Sequenced input: peripheral blood. J is TRBJ2-6 and V is TRBV29-1, with 7 bases that match TRBD2. CDR3 loop: CSVGAGAGANVLTF. Written as DNA, the CDR3 is TGCAGCGTTGGTGCGGGAGCTGGGGCCAACGTCCTGACTTTC.